This TCR beta chain derives from a study of cytomegalovirus exposure and HLA in healthy donors. Researchers ran the PCR with 60 Vbeta and 13 Jbeta primers. Produced via immunoSEQ multiplex PCR; TCRdb's table is partial and in-frame only. The sample records about 120,000 clones, 80% to 85% being singletons. Comments on this clone: The antigen remains unidentified.

Germline assignment: CDR1 SGHAT and CDR2 FQNNGV. The CDR3 runs 15 residues. V dropped 5 bases and J dropped 6; count of bases not matched to a gene: 11. Study conclusions and caveats: In terms of immune exposure information, only CMV serostatus was available.

The sequence derives from a woman in her 40s in good health and CMV-seronegative. The sample comprised PBMCs. The rearrangement links TRBV11-2 to TRBJ2-7; TRBD1 aligns across 9 bases. DNA of the CDR3: TGTGCCAGCAGCGGGGCCGGGACAGGGTTTTTCGAGCAGTACTTC. Amino acid sequence: CASSGAGTGFFEQYF.